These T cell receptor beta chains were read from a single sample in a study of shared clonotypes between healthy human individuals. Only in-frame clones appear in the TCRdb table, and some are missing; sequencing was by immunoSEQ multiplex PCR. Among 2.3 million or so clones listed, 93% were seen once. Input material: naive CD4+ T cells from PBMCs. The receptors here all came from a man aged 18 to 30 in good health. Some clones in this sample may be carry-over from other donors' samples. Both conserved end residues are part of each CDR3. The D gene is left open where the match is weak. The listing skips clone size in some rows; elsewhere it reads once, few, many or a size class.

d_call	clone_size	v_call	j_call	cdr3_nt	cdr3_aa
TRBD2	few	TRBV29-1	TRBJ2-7	TGCAGCGGACTAGCGGGAGGAACGTACGAGCAGTACTTC	CSGLAGGTYEQYF
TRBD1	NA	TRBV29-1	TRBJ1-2	TGCAGCACTACAGGGGGCGCAGGAGGCTACACCTTC	CSTTGGAGGYTF
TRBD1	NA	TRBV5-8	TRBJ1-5	TGTGCCAGCAGCTTAGACGGGACAGTTGATCAGCCCCAGCATTTT	CASSLDGTVDQPQHF
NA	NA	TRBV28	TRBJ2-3	TGTGCCAGCAGTTTGGATGCGGCGCAACAAGATACGCAGTATTTT	CASSLDAAQQDTQYF
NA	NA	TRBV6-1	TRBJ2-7	TGTGCCAGCAGCGAAACCCCCCGTTTGGGAGCCGAGCAGTACTTC	CASSETPRLGAEQYF
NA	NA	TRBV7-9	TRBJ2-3	TGTGCCAGCAGCTTACGGTTTGGTCAGGGCTTCACAGATACGCAGTATTTT	CASSLRFGQGFTDTQYF
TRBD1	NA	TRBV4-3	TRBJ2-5	TGCGCCAGCAGCCAAGAAGCGACAGGGAAAGAGACCCAGTACTTC	CASSQEATGKETQYF
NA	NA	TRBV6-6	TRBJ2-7	TGTGCCAGCTCCCCGGAGGGCTACGAGCAGTACTTC	CASSPEGYEQYF
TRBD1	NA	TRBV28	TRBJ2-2	TGTGCCACCACAGGGGACACCGGGGAGCTGTTTTTT	CATTGDTGELFF
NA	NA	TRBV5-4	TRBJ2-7	TGTGCCAGCAGCCCGGTCCAGGGAACCCCTTCGAGCGAGCAGTACTTC	CASSPVQGTPSSEQYF
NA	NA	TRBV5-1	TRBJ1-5	TGCGCCAGCAGCTTGGGAGGGGCGAGCAATCAGCCCCAGCATTTT	CASSLGGASNQPQHF
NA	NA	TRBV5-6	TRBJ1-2	TGTGCCAGCAGCTTGCAGGGAAAGGATGGCTACACCTTC	CASSLQGKDGYTF
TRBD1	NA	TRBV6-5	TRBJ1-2	TGTGCCAGCAGGGGGGGGACAGGGGACTATGGCTACACCTTC	CASRGGTGDYGYTF
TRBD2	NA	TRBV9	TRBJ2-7	TGTGCCAGCAGCCCAAGGCGGGAGGGCCCTTACGAGCAGTACTTC	CASSPRREGPYEQYF
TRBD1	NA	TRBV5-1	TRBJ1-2	TGCGCCAGCAGCACGGGACAGGGGTGGTATGGCTACACCTTC	CASSTGQGWYGYTF
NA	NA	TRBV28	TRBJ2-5	TGTGCCAGCAGTTTGGTAGCGGTTCAAGAGACCCAGTACTTC	CASSLVAVQETQYF
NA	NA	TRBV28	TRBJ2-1	TGTGCCAGCACGTCTAGCAAAAATGAGCAGTTCTTC	CASTSSKNEQFF
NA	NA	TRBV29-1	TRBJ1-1	TGCAGCGCCATTAGCCGGGAGGAAGCTTTCTTT	CSAISREEAFF
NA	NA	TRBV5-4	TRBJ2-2	TGTGCCAGCAGCTTGGGGAGAAGTATCGCCGGGGAGCTGTTTTTT	CASSLGRSIAGELFF
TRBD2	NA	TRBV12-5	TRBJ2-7	TGTGCTAGTGGTTTGGTACCGGGGGGCGAGCAGTACTTC	CASGLVPGGEQYF
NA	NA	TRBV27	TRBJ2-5	TGTGCCAGCAGCCGGCTGGGTTTAGAGACCCAGTACTTC	CASSRLGLETQYF
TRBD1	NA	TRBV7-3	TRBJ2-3	TGTGCCAGCAGCTGGGGACAGGGGACCCCAGCTACGCAGTATTTT	CASSWGQGTPATQYF
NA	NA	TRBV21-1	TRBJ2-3	TGTACGGGCAGGGTTGTAGATACGCAGTATTTT	CTGRVVDTQYF
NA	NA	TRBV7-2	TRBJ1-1	TGTGCCAGCGGAAGGCGGGGACGGAACTCGAACACTGAAGCTTTCTTT	CASGRRGRNSNTEAFF
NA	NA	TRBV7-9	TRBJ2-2	TGTGCCAGCAGCTGGACCCCCGAGGCCGGGGAGCTGTTTTTT	CASSWTPEAGELFF
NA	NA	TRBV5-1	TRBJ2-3	TGCGCCAGCAGCCCCCAGGGGCCTCGCACAGATACGCAGTATTTT	CASSPQGPRTDTQYF
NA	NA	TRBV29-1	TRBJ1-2	TGCAGCGTTGTCTCCTGGGGTACTGGCTACACCTTC	CSVVSWGTGYTF
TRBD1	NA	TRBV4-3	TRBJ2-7	TGCGCCAGCAGCCAAGTAGGGGGACAGGGTTACGAGCAGTACTTC	CASSQVGGQGYEQYF
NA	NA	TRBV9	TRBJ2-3	TGTGCCAGCAGCGTTTCAGTGGGCTACCAACGACCCACAGATACGCAGTATTTT	CASSVSVGYQRPTDTQYF
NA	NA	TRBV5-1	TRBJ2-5	TGCGCCAGCAGCTTGGAGGGGCGAGAGACCCAGTACTTC	CASSLEGRETQYF
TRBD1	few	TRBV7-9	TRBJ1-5	TGTGCCAGCAGCTTCACAGGGGGTGGCAATCAGCCCCAGCATTTT	CASSFTGGGNQPQHF
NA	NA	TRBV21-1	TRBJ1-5	TGTGCCAGCAGCAAAGAAGTCGTATACCCTTATAGCAATCAGCCCCAGCATTTT	CASSKEVVYPYSNQPQHF
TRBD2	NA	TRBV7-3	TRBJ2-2	TGTGCCAGCAGCTCCACTAGCGGGATCGGGGAGCTGTTTTTT	CASSSTSGIGELFF
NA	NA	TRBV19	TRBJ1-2	TGTGCCAGTAGTATCACCGGGATCGCTAACTATGGCTACACCTTC	CASSITGIANYGYTF
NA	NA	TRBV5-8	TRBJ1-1	TGTGCCAGCAGCTTGAGGTCGAGTGAAGCTTTCTTT	CASSLRSSEAFF
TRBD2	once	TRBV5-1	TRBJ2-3	TGCGCCAGCAGCTTGGATGCGACTAGCGGGAGTGGTACAGATACGCAGTATTTT	CASSLDATSGSGTDTQYF
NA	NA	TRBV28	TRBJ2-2	TGTGCCGGTGGGGACACTGGAGCCACCGGGGAGCTGTTTTTT	CAGGDTGATGELFF
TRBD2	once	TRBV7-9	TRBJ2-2	TGTGCCAGCAGCTTACCTAGCGGGAGGGGACACACCGGGGAGCTGTTTTTT	CASSLPSGRGHTGELFF
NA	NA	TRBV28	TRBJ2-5	TGTGCCAGCAGTTTATATGGGCGGCAGCAAGAGACCCAGTACTTC	CASSLYGRQQETQYF
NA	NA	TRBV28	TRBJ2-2	TGTGCCAGCAGAGGTTACGGGAGTTACACCGGGGAGCTGTTTTTT	CASRGYGSYTGELFF